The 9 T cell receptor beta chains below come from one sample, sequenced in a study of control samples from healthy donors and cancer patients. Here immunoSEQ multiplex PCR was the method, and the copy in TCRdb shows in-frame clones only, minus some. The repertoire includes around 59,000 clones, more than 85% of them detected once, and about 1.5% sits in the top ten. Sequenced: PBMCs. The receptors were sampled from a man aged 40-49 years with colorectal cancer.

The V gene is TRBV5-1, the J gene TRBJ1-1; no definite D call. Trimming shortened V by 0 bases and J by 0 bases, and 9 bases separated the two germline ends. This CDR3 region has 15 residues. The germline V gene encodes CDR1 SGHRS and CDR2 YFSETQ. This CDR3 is CASSLAPGMNTEAFF. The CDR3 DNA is TGCGCCAGCAGCTTGGCTCCGGGGATGAACACTGAAGCTTTCTTT. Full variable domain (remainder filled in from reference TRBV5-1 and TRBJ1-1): KAGVTQTPRYLIKTRGQQVTLSCSPISGHRSVSWYQQTPGQGLQFLFEYFSETQRNKGNFPGRFSGRQFSNSRSEMNVSTLELGDSALYLCASSLAPGMNTEAFFGQGTRLTVV.

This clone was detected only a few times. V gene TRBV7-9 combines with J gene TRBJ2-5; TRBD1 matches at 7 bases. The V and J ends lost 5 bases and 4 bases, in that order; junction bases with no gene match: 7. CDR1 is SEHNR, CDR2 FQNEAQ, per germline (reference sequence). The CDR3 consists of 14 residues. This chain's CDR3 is CASSPGTVGETQYF. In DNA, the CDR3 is TGTGCCAGCAGCCCTGGGACAGTTGGAGAGACCCAGTACTTC.

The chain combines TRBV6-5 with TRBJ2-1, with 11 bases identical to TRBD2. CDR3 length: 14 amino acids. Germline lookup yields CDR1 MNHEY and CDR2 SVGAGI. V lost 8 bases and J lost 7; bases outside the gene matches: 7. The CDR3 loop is CASCGASGGNEQFF. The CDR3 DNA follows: TGTGCCAGCTGCGGGGCTAGCGGGGGGAATGAGCAGTTCTTC.

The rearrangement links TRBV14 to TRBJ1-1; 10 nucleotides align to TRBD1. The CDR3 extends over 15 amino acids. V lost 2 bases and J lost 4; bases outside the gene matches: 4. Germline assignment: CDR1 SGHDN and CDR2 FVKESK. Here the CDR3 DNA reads TGTGCCAGCAGCCAAAGGGGACAGGGGTTCACTGAAGCTTTCTTT. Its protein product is CASSQRGQGFTEAFF. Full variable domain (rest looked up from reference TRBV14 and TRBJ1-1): EAGVTQFPSHSVIEKGQTVTLRCDPISGHDNLYWYRRVMGKEIKFLLHFVKESKQDESGMPNNRFLAERTGGTYSTLKVQPAELEDSGVYFCASSQRGQGFTEAFFGQGTRLTVV.

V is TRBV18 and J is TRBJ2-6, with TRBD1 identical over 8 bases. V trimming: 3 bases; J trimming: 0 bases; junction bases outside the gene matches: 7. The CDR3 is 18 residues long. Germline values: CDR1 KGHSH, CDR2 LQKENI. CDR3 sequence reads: CASSPPGQAVSGANVLTF. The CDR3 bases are TGTGCCAGCTCACCGCCGGGACAGGCCGTCTCTGGGGCCAACGTCCTGACTTTC.

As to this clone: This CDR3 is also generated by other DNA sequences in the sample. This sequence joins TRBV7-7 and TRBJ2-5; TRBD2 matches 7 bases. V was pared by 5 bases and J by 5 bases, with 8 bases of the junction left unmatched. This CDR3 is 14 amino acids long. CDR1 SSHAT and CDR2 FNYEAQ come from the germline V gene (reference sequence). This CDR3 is CASSRSGGRETQYF. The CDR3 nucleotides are TGTGCCAGCAGCAGGTCGGGGGGTCGGGAGACCCAGTACTTC.

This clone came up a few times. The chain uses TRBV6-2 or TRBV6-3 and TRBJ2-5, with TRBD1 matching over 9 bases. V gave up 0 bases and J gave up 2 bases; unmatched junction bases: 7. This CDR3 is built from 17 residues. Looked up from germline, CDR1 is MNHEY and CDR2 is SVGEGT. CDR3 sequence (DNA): TGTGCCAGCAGTTACTCCGTACAGACAGGGGGGCAAGAGACCCAGTACTTC. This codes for CASSYSVQTGGQETQYF.

The CDR3 sequence: CAWSTGEGRAFF. The CDR3 DNA is TGTGCCTGGAGTACGGGCGAGGGACGAGCTTTCTTT. This chain joins TRBV30 and TRBJ1-1; possibly TRBD1 for D (5 bases). Trimming pared 2 bases from V and 10 bases from J, leaving 14 bases between. This CDR3 has 12 residues. Germline CDR1 reads GTSNPN; CDR2 reads SVGIG (reference sequence).

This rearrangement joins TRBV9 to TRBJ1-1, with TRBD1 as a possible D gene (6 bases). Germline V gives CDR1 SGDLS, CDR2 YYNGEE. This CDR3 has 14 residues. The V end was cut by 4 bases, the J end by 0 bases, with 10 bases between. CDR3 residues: CASSKGTMNTEAFF. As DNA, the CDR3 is TGTGCCAGCAGCAAAGGGACAATGAACACTGAAGCTTTCTTT.